This T cell receptor (beta chain) was sequenced for a study of CD8 T cells in Susac syndrome. The authors carried out high-throughput sequencing of TCR beta. They applied it to CD8+ and CD4+ T cells obtained from blood. The multiple sclerosis controls were treatment-naive patients affected by stable or active relapsing-remitting disease. Both CD4+ and CD8+ T cells were negatively isolated, and TEMRA cells underwent FACS enrichment. The CDR3 covers 14 residues. V lost 7 bases to trimming and J lost 5 bases; unmatched junction nucleotides: 9. Germline loops: CDR1 SNHLY, CDR2 FYNNEI. Overall study findings and caveats: As the study acknowledged, the number of individuals who were part of its TCR sequencing and HLA analysis was relatively small.

Random hexamers were used to reverse transcribe the RNA input (0.5 to 1 ug). TCRdb recomputed calls from the immunoSEQ multiplex PCR reads with MiXCR, one row per CDR3 protein. The table shows a few hundred thousand distinct CDR3 sequences, with roughly 92% occurring only once. With regard to this clonotype: Its antigen is unidentified.

The rearrangement links TRBV2 to TRBJ1-2; TRBD1 matches 8 bases. The sequenced material came from CD8+ T cells from PBMCs. The receptor was isolated from a human donor with multiple sclerosis. In nucleotides, the CDR3 is TGTGCCAGCACCCTGGACAGGGCAGAGTATGGCTACACCTTC. Its protein is CASTLDRAEYGYTF.